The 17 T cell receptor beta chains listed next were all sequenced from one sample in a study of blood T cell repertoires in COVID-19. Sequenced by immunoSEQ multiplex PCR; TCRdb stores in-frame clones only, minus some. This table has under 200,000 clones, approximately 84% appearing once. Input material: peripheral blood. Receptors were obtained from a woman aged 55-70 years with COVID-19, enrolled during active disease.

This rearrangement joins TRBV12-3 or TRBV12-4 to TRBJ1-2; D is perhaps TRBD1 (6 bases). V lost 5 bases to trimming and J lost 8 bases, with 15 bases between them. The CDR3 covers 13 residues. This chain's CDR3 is CASSTRQVNGYTF. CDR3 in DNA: TGTGCCAGCAGTACCAGACAGGTTAACGGCTACACCTTC.

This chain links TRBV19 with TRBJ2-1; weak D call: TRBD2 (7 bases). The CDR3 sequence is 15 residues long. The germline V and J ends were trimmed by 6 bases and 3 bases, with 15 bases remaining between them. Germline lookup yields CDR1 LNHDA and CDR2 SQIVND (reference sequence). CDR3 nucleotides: TGTGCCAGTAGCACCGGACTAGGGGGCTACAATGAGCAGTTCTTC. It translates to CASSTGLGGYNEQFF.

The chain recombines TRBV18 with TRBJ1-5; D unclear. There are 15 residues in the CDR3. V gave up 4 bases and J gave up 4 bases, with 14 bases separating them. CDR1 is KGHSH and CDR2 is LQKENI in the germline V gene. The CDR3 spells CASSLEGGQNQPQHF. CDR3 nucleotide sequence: TGTGCCAGCTCACTAGAGGGCGGGCAGAATCAGCCCCAGCATTTT.

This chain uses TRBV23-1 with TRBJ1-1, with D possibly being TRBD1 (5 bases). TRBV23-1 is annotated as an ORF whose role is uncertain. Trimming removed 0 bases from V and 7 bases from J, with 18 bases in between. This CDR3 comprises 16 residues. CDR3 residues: CASSQSLRTTLYEAFF. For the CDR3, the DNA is TGCGCCAGCAGTCAATCCCTCCGGACAACCCTGTATGAAGCTTTCTTT.

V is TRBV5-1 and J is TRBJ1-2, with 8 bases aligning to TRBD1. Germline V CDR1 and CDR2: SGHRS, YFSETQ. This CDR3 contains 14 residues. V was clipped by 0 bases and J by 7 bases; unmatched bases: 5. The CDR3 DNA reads TGCGCCAGCAGCTTGGCGCAGGGGGCGTTTGGCTACACCTTC. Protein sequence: CASSLAQGAFGYTF.

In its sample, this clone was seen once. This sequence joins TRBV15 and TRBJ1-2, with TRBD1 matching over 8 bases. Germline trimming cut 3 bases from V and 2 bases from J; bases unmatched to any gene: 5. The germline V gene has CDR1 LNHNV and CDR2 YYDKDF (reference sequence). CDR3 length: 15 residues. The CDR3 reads CATSSGDRTNYGYTF. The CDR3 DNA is TGTGCCACCAGCAGTGGGGACAGGACCAACTATGGCTACACCTTC.

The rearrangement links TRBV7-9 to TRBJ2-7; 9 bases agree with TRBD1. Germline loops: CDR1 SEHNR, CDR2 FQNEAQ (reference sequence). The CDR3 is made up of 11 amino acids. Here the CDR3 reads CAGQGNYEQYF. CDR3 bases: TGTGCGGGACAGGGTAATTACGAGCAGTACTTC.

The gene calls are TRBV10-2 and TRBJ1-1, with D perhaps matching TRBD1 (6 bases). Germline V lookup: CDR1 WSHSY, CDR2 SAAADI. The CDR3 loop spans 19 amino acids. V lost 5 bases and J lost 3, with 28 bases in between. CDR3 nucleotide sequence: TGCGCCAGCAGTACCCGGGCAGGGGAGGGAATGACGAGCCACACTGAAGCTTTCTTT. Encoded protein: CASSTRAGEGMTSHTEAFF.

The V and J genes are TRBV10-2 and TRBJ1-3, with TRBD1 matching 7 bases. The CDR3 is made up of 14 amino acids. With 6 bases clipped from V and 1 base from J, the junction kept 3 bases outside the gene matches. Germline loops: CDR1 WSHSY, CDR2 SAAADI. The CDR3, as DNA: TGCGCCAGCAGGGTACAGGGGTCTGGAAACACCATATATTTT. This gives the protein CASRVQGSGNTIYF.

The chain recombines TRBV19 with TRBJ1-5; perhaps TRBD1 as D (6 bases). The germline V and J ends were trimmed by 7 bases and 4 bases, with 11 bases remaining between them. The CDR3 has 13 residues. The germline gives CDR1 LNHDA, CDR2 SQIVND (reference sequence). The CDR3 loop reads CASKGDPNQPQHF. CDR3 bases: TGTGCCAGTAAGGGGGACCCTAATCAGCCCCAGCATTTT.

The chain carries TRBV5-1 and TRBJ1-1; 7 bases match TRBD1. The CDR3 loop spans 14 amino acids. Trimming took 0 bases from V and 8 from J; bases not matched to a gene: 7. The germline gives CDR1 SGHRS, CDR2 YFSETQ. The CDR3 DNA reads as TGCGCCAGCAGCTTGGAGGGCAGGGGGGAGGAAGCTTTCTTT. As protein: CASSLEGRGEEAFF.

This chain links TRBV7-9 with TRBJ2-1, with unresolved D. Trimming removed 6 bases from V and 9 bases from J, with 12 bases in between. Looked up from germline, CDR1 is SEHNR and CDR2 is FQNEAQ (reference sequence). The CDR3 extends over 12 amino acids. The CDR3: CASSIPLGEQFF. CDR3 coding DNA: TGTGCCAGCAGTATACCCCTAGGTGAGCAGTTCTTC.

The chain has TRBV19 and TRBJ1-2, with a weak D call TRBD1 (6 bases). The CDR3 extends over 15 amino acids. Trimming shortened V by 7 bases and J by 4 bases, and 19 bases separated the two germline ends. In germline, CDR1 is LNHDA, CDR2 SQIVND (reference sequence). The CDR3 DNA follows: TGTGCCAGTATACGTCACAGGGATAGTAGCTATGGCTACACCTTC. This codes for CASIRHRDSSYGYTF.

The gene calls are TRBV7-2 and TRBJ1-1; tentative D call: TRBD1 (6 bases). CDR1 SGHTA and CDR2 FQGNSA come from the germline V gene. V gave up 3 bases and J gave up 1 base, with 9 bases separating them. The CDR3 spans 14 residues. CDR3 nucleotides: TGTGCCAGCAGCTTCTCGGACAGGAACACTGAAGCTTTCTTT. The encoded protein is CASSFSDRNTEAFF.

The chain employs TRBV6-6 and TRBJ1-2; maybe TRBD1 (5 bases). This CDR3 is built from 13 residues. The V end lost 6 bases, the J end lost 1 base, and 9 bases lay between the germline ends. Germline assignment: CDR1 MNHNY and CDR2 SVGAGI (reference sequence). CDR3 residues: CASSLDSNYGYTF. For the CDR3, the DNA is TGTGCCAGCAGCCTTGACAGTAACTATGGCTACACCTTC.

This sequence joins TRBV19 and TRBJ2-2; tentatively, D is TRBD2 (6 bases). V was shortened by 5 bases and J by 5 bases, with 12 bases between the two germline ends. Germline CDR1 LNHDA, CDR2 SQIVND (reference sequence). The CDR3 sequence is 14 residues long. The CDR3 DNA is TGTGCCAGTAGTCCGTCGGGGGTGACCGGGGAGCTGTTTTTT. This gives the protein CASSPSGVTGELFF.

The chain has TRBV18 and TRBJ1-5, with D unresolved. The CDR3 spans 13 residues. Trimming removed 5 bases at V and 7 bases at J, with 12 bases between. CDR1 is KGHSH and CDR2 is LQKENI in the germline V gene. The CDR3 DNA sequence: TGTGCCAGCTCAAGGGAGGGTGAGCAGCCCCAGCATTTT. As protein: CASSREGEQPQHF. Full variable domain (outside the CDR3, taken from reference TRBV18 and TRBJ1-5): NAGVMQNPRHLVRRRGQEARLRCSPMKGHSHVYWYRQLPEEGLKFMVYLQKENIIDESGMPKERFSAEFPKEGPSILRIQQVVRGDSAAYFCASSREGEQPQHFGDGTRLSIL.